Listed below are T cell receptor beta chains from one sample, sequenced in a study of Ad26.COV2.S vaccination and SARS-CoV-2 variants. Sequenced by immunoSEQ multiplex PCR; TCRdb stores in-frame clones only, minus some. Counted here are 300,000 to 450,000 clones, about 85% occurring once; the ten biggest clones make up roughly 3.1%. Sequences were derived from peripheral blood, sampled in a trial of Ad26.COV2.S vaccine versus placebo. The receptor set was obtained from a person aged 18 to 59 who received the Ad26.COV2.S COVID-19 vaccine or a placebo. Each CDR3 is given with its conserved first and last residue. A D gene is named only where the DNA matches it firmly. A clone size is listed for some rows: how often the clone was seen (once, few, many), or a class if it is expanded.

J	D	size	V	DNA	CDR3
TRBJ2-5	NA	NA	TRBV19	TGTGCCAGTGCGGACCCCGCACGGGGAAGAAAAGAGACCCAGTACTTC	CASADPARGRKETQYF
TRBJ2-7	TRBD2	NA	TRBV18	TGTGCCAGCTCCCGGGGACTAGCGGGGGACCCCTACGAGCAGTACTTC	CASSRGLAGDPYEQYF
TRBJ2-1	NA	NA	TRBV5-1	TGCGCCAGCAGCTACACAATTACAGGGCCCGGCGTCAATGAGCAGTTCTTC	CASSYTITGPGVNEQFF
TRBJ2-3	NA	NA	TRBV4-3	TGCGCCAGCAGCCAAGATCGGATCACAGATACGCAGTATTTT	CASSQDRITDTQYF
TRBJ2-1	TRBD2	NA	TRBV15	TGTGCCACCAGCAGAGATCAAGGGACTAGCGGGAGACCTCAGTTCTTC	CATSRDQGTSGRPQFF
TRBJ2-5	NA	NA	TRBV11-2	TGTGCCAGCAGCTATCCGGGGGAAGAGACCCAGTACTTC	CASSYPGEETQYF
TRBJ2-1	NA	NA	TRBV19	TGTGCCAGTAGTTACTTAAATGAGCAGTTCTTC	CASSYLNEQFF
TRBJ2-3	NA	NA	TRBV6-1	TGTGCCAGCAGTGACCCGACACGAAGGGACTCCACAGATACGCAGTATTTT	CASSDPTRRDSTDTQYF
TRBJ1-4	TRBD1	NA	TRBV14	TGTGCCAGCAGCGAGGACAGGGTGTCCGGAAAACTGTTTTTT	CASSEDRVSGKLFF
TRBJ1-5	NA	NA	TRBV18	TGTGCCAGCTCACCGGCCAGCAATCAGCCCCAGCATTTT	CASSPASNQPQHF
TRBJ2-3	TRBD2	NA	TRBV5-1	TGCGCCAGCAGCTTGGCATCTAGCGGGCTGAGCACAGATACGCAGTATTTT	CASSLASSGLSTDTQYF
TRBJ2-3	TRBD2	few	TRBV7-8	TGTGCCAGCAGCTCCCCCTTATCGAGCGGGGGGGACACAGATACGCAGTATTTT	CASSSPLSSGGDTDTQYF
TRBJ2-7	TRBD1	NA	TRBV19	TGTGCCAGTCGCCAGACAGGGGGCGTTTTCGAGCAGTACTTC	CASRQTGGVFEQYF
TRBJ1-5	NA	NA	TRBV6-5	TGTGCCAGCATGAGGCAGACTCAGCCCCAGCATTTT	CASMRQTQPQHF
TRBJ1-2	NA	NA	TRBV5-6	TGTGCCAGCAGCTTGGACAGAGAGGCCCTGAAGCGCGGCTACACCTTC	CASSLDREALKRGYTF
TRBJ2-1	NA	NA	TRBV11-3	TGTGCCAGCAGCTCGGACCCGTTCAATGAGCAGTTCTTC	CASSSDPFNEQFF
TRBJ2-2	TRBD2	NA	TRBV19	TGTGCCAGTAGTCTTAGCGGGGTGAACACCGGGGAGCTGTTTTTT	CASSLSGVNTGELFF
TRBJ1-2	NA	NA	TRBV11-2	TGTGCCAGCAGCCCTATTGAGGGGCTCTATGGCTACACCTTC	CASSPIEGLYGYTF
TRBJ2-1	TRBD2	NA	TRBV4-1	TGCGCCAGCAGCCAAGAAGACCTAGCGGGGGGCGCCGTCAATGAGCAGTTCTTC	CASSQEDLAGGAVNEQFF
TRBJ2-7	NA	NA	TRBV5-6	TGTGCCAGCAGCTTGTACAGCTTCGCCTACGAGCAGTACTTC	CASSLYSFAYEQYF
TRBJ1-1	NA	NA	TRBV11-2	TGTGCCAGCAGCACACAGGGCCTTGAAGCTTTCTTT	CASSTQGLEAFF
TRBJ2-2	NA	NA	TRBV7-9	TGTGCCAGCAGCTACAGGGCCACCGGGGAGCTGTTTTTT	CASSYRATGELFF
TRBJ2-4	NA	NA	TRBV6-7	TGTGCCAGCAGTTACTCGGGGGGGCTAGCCAAAAACATTCAGTACTTC	CASSYSGGLAKNIQYF
TRBJ2-3	TRBD2	NA	TRBV27	TGTGCCAGCAGTCCACGACTAGCGGGGTGGCCAGATACGCAGTATTTT	CASSPRLAGWPDTQYF
TRBJ2-1	NA	NA	TRBV5-4	TGTGCCAGCAGCTTGGGACATTTAAGGGGTGAGCAGTTCTTC	CASSLGHLRGEQFF
TRBJ1-2	TRBD1	once	TRBV6-5	TGTGCCAGCAGTCAGGGACAGGGGTATGGCTACACCTTC	CASSQGQGYGYTF
TRBJ1-5	NA	NA	TRBV19	TGTGCCAGTAGTATAGCAGGGTATAGCAATCAGCCCCAGCATTTT	CASSIAGYSNQPQHF
TRBJ2-2	NA	NA	TRBV6-6	TGTGCCATCGGAGTAACGAACACCGGGGAGCTGTTTTTT	CAIGVTNTGELFF
TRBJ1-5	NA	NA	TRBV19	TGTGCCAGTAGTAAACGGGACGGCCAGTATCAGCCCCAGCATTTT	CASSKRDGQYQPQHF
TRBJ1-1	NA	NA	TRBV6-6	TGTGCCAGCAGTTACGAGAACACTGAAGCTTTCTTT	CASSYENTEAFF
TRBJ2-1	NA	NA	TRBV2	TGTGCCAGCAGTGTTCGGACGGACAACAATGAGCAGTTCTTC	CASSVRTDNNEQFF
TRBJ2-1	TRBD2	NA	TRBV6-4	TGTGCCAGCAGTGATGGGACTAGCGGCCCAAGCTCCTACAATGAGCAGTTCTTC	CASSDGTSGPSSYNEQFF
TRBJ2-7	NA	once	TRBV19	TGTGCCAGTAGTACCTCGGGACTCCCCACCTACGAGCAGTACTTC	CASSTSGLPTYEQYF